The rows below give T cell receptor beta chains drawn from one sample of a study of blood T cell repertoires in COVID-19. Here immunoSEQ multiplex PCR was the method, and the copy in TCRdb shows in-frame clones only, minus some. The sample comprises roughly 130,000 clones, roughly 89% of which are singletons, and roughly 3.9% rests with the top ten. Input material: PBMCs or T cells enriched from blood (not recorded which). These receptors came from a woman in her 30s who had recovered from COVID-19. The conserved cysteine and the conserved F or W are not part of the CDR3 here. D genes are given only for firm matches. Not all rows give a size; the values are once, few, many and, for expanded clones, a class.

abundance: NA; d_gene: NA; v_gene: TRBV20-1; j_gene: TRBJ2-1; CDR3aa: SAPNNEQF
abundance: once; d_gene: TRBD2; v_gene: TRBV7-2; j_gene: TRBJ2-7; CDR3aa: ASSQTPGGLGEQY
abundance: NA; d_gene: NA; v_gene: TRBV6-4; j_gene: TRBJ2-1; CDR3aa: ASTPWRGVRNEQF
abundance: NA; d_gene: TRBD2; v_gene: TRBV7-3; j_gene: TRBJ2-3; CDR3aa: ASSFGLAVADTQY
abundance: NA; d_gene: NA; v_gene: TRBV18; j_gene: TRBJ1-5; CDR3aa: ASSPFGPGNQPQH
abundance: once; d_gene: NA; v_gene: TRBV12-3/TRBV12-4; j_gene: TRBJ2-1; CDR3aa: ASGRGSYNEQF
abundance: NA; d_gene: NA; v_gene: TRBV28; j_gene: TRBJ1-1; CDR3aa: ASSLLHKNTEAF
abundance: once; d_gene: TRBD1; v_gene: TRBV28; j_gene: TRBJ1-1; CDR3aa: ASKLQGANTEAF
abundance: many; d_gene: NA; v_gene: TRBV4-3; j_gene: TRBJ2-7; CDR3aa: ASSQDTGLEQY
abundance: NA; d_gene: TRBD1; v_gene: TRBV28; j_gene: TRBJ1-2; CDR3aa: ASRGNPSTGNGYT
abundance: NA; d_gene: NA; v_gene: TRBV6-4; j_gene: TRBJ1-5; CDR3aa: ASSGVSQPQH
abundance: NA; d_gene: NA; v_gene: TRBV5-4; j_gene: TRBJ2-3; CDR3aa: ASSLETGARGTQY
abundance: NA; d_gene: NA; v_gene: TRBV6-8; j_gene: TRBJ2-2; CDR3aa: ASSSPKGGFRPGATGELF
abundance: NA; d_gene: NA; v_gene: TRBV7-6; j_gene: TRBJ2-3; CDR3aa: ASSFLRGTDTQY
abundance: NA; d_gene: NA; v_gene: TRBV7-9; j_gene: TRBJ2-1; CDR3aa: ASSLVGAGEQF
abundance: NA; d_gene: TRBD1; v_gene: TRBV6-1; j_gene: TRBJ1-1; CDR3aa: ASSEYPGGTLNTEAF